This TCR beta chain was recorded in a study of cytomegalovirus exposure and HLA in healthy donors (dated by TCRdb to about 2017). Notes on the research overall: An earlier analysis of approximately 640 of the donors reported roughly 270 Gb of sequence data and roughly 100 million unique TCR beta sequences from about 179 million T cells. An early release covering about 600 HLA-typed donors comprised approximately 300 gigabases of sequencing data and approximately 85 million unique TCR sequences. Of the roughly 400 genotyped donors, about 84% fell in the genetic ancestry cluster associated with self-reported Caucasian donors. The study was designed to test whether signatures of past pathogen exposure could be identified by cataloging public T cell receptors. The T cell repertoires of some 700 subjects were profiled by immunosequencing and related to cytomegalovirus serostatus. Along with the roughly 700-subject first cohort, a separate validation cohort of 120 different subjects was used. To predict cytomegalovirus infection status, the study brought together high-throughput TCR immunosequencing, statistical association of individual TCRs with disease status, and machine learning. A later analysis re-analyzed previously published TCR beta repertoires from 666 donors and added high-resolution HLA genotyping to study TCR occurrence patterns. The later analysis used no new phenotypic data to find candidate immune exposures, relying instead on TCR beta sequences and their occurrence across donors. An earlier analysis of approximately 500 of the donors applied high-throughput TCR beta sequencing to assess whether each TCR beta V gene segment acted as functional or pseudogenic. Alongside the repertoire data, information on donor age, sex, ethnicity and CMV serostatus was compiled. A later genetic analysis took genome-wide SNP genotypes for 398 of the 666 donors and used that subset as a discovery cohort. All discovery cohort repertoires had been generated on a single sequencing platform. HLA typing included class I and class II loci at four-digit resolution. Typing coverage differed by locus: A, B, C, DRB1 and DQB1 were typed in roughly 620-630 donors, DQA1 in 500 to 550, DPA1 in some 600, and DPB1 in 400 to 480. Roughly five DR-DQ haplotypes were handled as single units for association and clustering, since linkage in the cohort was strong. On average, roughly 250,000 unique TCR beta nucleotide sequences were sequenced per donor among some 430 genotyped donors of the cohort, with 15% to 20% of those sequences being non-productive.

To note about this clone: Its target antigen remains unknown. Base qualities were left out, and no much larger clone turns up one base away.

The cohort comprised hundreds of healthy bone marrow donors. All cohort members were sampled while nominally healthy, although unrecorded immune exposures were likely present. The donor was CMV seropositive and was included in the group of approximately 300 seropositive cohort members. Every donor gave a peripheral blood sample, and the peripheral blood mononuclear cells from that sample were used for TCR beta sequencing. Genomic DNA was extracted from the blood cell samples with the Qiagen DNeasy Blood Extraction Kit. Results the study describes overall, beyond this receptor: Strong co-occurrence of HLA alleles, especially DR and DQ, made assigning TCR associations to individual alleles difficult. Correlated functional status among segregating V segments might be attributable to linkage disequilibrium, but an unknown experimental factor could not be ruled out. According to a later analysis, parvovirus B19, influenza, CMV and Epstein-Barr virus appeared linked to several top co-occurrence clusters. A further reported finding was that TCR beta sequences accurately predicted the HLA-A and HLA-B alleles for most subjects in the first cohort. The presence/absence analyses assumed that sequencing depth was roughly uniform across donors, and that assumption may not be true. According to a later analysis, most CMV-associated TCR beta chains appeared to be HLA-restricted, and the HLA associations seemed to be driven largely by CMV exposure. The classifier was reported to diagnose cytomegalovirus status with high specificity and sensitivity in both the original and validation cohorts. In a later genetic analysis, a missense DCLRE1C variant was associated with V-gene and J-gene trimming of TCR beta chains, and the association was replicated in an independent cohort. In a later analysis, HLA-associated TCR beta chains showed more clonal expansion and lower generation probabilities than non-associated chains that were equally common. A later analysis associated 15,000 to 20,000 TCR beta sequences with specific HLA alleles at a false discovery rate of 0.05. The only immune exposure information available for the cohort was CMV serostatus. A later genetic analysis reported fewer N-insertions in productive TCRs among donors in an Asian-associated ancestry cluster than the roughly 700-donor mean. HLA typing was unavailable for some donors at each locus, so association tests used only the typed subset. According to the authors, the approach could potentially be generalized to other disease states and immunological phenotypes. In the study, 150 to 200 TCR beta chains were listed as associated with cytomegalovirus. While some public TCRs were present in many individuals, most TCR sequences turned up only very rarely across donors. In an earlier analysis of roughly 560 of the donors, most TCR beta V segments were observed in productive rearrangements about 87% or about 30% of the time, broadly matching IMGT annotations. Only TCR beta chains were sequenced in this cohort, and the absence of alpha or paired-chain data limited detectable features. In vitro tests confirmed that three of the cytomegalovirus-associated TCR beta chains recognize cytomegalovirus antigens. A cluster of highly shared sequence variants was judged likely to represent a technical artifact of the sequencing pipeline. A later analysis found that TCR association rates varied across HLA loci, with DRB1 alleles showing the most associated TCRs and HLA-C alleles the fewest. Because counts were too low, roughly 16 rarely observed V segments, including chromosome 9 orphons, were left out of the earlier analysis of over 550 of the donors.

Libraries were built with the immunoSEQ multiplex PCR assay. For the multiplex PCR, a mixture combining 60 forward primers for TCR Vbeta segments and 13 reverse primers for TCR Jbeta segments was used. A multiplex PCR assay on genomic DNA amplified the CDR3 region of rearranged TCR beta genes. The amplified TCR beta libraries were sequenced on the Illumina HiSeq System as 87-base-pair reads. In the authors' own workflow: A later analysis tallied 75 million to 85 million unique TCR beta chains across the 650 to 750 repertoires, and about 10 million of those chains were shared by two or more donors. A nearest-neighbor algorithm error-corrected the raw reads and collapsed the reads into unique sequences, merging closely related sequences to remove PCR and sequencing errors. CDR3 sequences were aligned to IMGT reference sequences to assign V, D and J gene segments. Each retained sequence needed at least a six-nucleotide match to both a V gene segment and a J gene segment. Rearrangements were called productive when the CDR3 lacked stop codons and stayed in frame with V and J; all others were non-productive. Following IMGT convention, CDR3 was defined as the stretch from the second conserved V-encoded cysteine up to the conserved J-encoded phenylalanine. The earlier analysis of 500 to 600 of the donors excluded sequences that lacked an unambiguous match to a single V gene segment. In an earlier analysis of a few hundred of the donors, V segments were called functional above 56.7% productive rearrangements and were called segregating when the between-donor standard deviation exceeded 5%. A statistical classification framework was built to diagnose cytomegalovirus status from the catalog of TCR beta chain sequences. A later analysis assigned V and J genes by comparing TCR nucleotide sequences with IMGT/GENE-DB human TR gene sequences. A later analysis assigned CDR3 sequences and most-parsimonious VDJ recombination scenarios with the TCRdist pipeline. In a later analysis, each TCR beta chain was defined by its CDR3 amino acid sequence together with its V-gene family, and reads without a unique V-gene family were excluded. A later analysis removed several hundred highly shared, low-generation-probability nucleotide sequences to deal with suspected cross-contamination and a sequencing artifact. A later analysis calculated a clonal expansion index for each public chain from normalized within-repertoire ranks of inferred template counts. Generation probabilities in a later analysis came from a VDJ recombination model fitted to out-of-frame rearrangements, and those results were checked against IGoR. Hypergeometric tests were used in a later analysis to score TCR-TCR, TCR-HLA and TCR-CMV co-occurrence, with a repertoire-size bias correction applied to the TCR pairs. False discovery rates were estimated in a later analysis by permuting HLA or CMV assignments 20 times. A later analysis grouped co-occurring TCRs with DBSCAN, adding TCRdist sequence similarity when clustering within HLA-allele-positive subsets. Repertoires with fewer than 30,000 or more than 120,000 public chains were left out of co-occurrence clustering, as were five repertoires with anomalous nucleotide sharing. This is the immuneACCESS table as TCRdb keeps it, with only in-frame sequences that have V and J called. A part of the clones is gone; compared with another copy, unresolved V genes explain less than half, and the rest is unexplained. V and J calls and clone size are those listed in that table; D and trimming were worked out from the DNA. In all, the sample holds 80,000 to 100,000 clones, and around 75% of those were seen once. 11% of the sample is taken by the ten largest.

The sample comprised PBMCs. The receptor was derived from a young man in good health and CMV-seropositive.

The DNA sequence is TGCGCCAGCAATCGAGCGGGGGTAGGGAACATTCAGTACTTC. It translates as CASNRAGVGNIQYF. Recombination linked TRBV10-2 to TRBJ2-4, with 8 junctional bases fitting TRBD2. Here V drops 7 bases and J drops 7 bases, and the junction holds 9 bases not matched to any gene. The germline V gene gives CDR1 as WSHSY and CDR2 as SAAADI. From cysteine to phenylalanine, the CDR3 is 14 amino acids long. The retained sequence is limited to the CDR3, 42 bases, with the frame set at the first base.